This entry is about one T cell receptor (beta chain). This entry comes from a study of T cells after yellow fever vaccination. Each CDR3 protein gets one entry after TCRdb re-called the 5' RACE reads with MiXCR. The repertoire holds 250,000 to 400,000 distinct CDR3 sequences, with over 3.5% as singletons. The V gene lost 0 bases and the J gene lost 8 bases, with 11 bases spanning the gap. The CDR3 contains 13 residues. Looked up from germline, CDR1 is SGDLS and CDR2 is YYNGEE. This sample comprised PBMCs, obtained 5 days after the yellow fever booster vaccination. V gene TRBV9 combines with J gene TRBJ1-2; D remains unclear. This TCR was recovered from a man aged 18 to 30 who received the YFV17D yellow fever vaccine. CDR3 loop: CASSVGGISGYTF. CDR3 bases: TGTGCCAGCAGCGTAGGTGGTATAAGCGGCTACACCTTC.